The 9 T cell receptor beta chains below all came from one sample that was sequenced in a study of T cell repertoires in cytomegalovirus infection. Using its own MiXCR run on the reads, TCRdb lists one record per CDR3 protein. Of some 230,000 distinct CDR3 sequences in the sample, approximately 22% were seen once. Sequencing used CD8+ T cells from PBMCs. All receptors derive from a human donor in good health (CMV status not recorded). Some clones in this sample may be carry-over from other donors' samples.

In this sample, this clonotype turned up a few times. The genes are TRBV28 and TRBJ1-5; D is unresolved. V gave up 2 bases and J gave up 4 bases, with 12 bases separating them. The CDR3 has 15 residues. Germline CDR1 and CDR2: MDHEN and SYDVKM. In DNA, the CDR3 is TGTGCCAGCAGTTTAATCCGTACAGATAATCAGCCCCAGCATTTT. This gives the protein CASSLIRTDNQPQHF.

This clonotype was found many times. V is TRBV7-8 and J is TRBJ2-2, with D unresolved. The CDR3 consists of 15 residues. Per germline, CDR1 SGHVS and CDR2 FQNEAQ. Trimming left V 4 bases short and J 5 bases short, with 14 bases between. The CDR3 DNA is TGTGCCAGCAGCTCTGGCATGGGTCAGACCGGGGAGCTGTTTTTT. Protein product: CASSSGMGQTGELFF.

This clonotype was recorded many times. The chain links TRBV7-9 to TRBJ2-7; the D gene is possibly TRBD2 (5 bases). V was cut by 7 bases and J by 0 bases, with 10 bases left in between. This CDR3 is built from 13 residues. Germline values: CDR1 SEHNR, CDR2 FQNEAQ (reference sequence). The CDR3 protein is CASKSGLSYEQYF. In DNA, the CDR3 is TGTGCCAGCAAAAGCGGTCTCTCCTACGAGCAGTACTTC.

This chain uses TRBV10-3 with TRBJ2-7, with D perhaps TRBD1 (6 bases). The germline V and J ends were trimmed by 6 bases and 0 bases, with 9 bases remaining between them. The V gene's germline CDR1 is ENHRY and CDR2 SYGVKD. This CDR3 comprises 13 residues. CDR3: CAIRDRSSYEQYF. CDR3 nucleotide sequence: TGTGCCATCAGGGACAGAAGCTCCTACGAGCAGTACTTC.

This chain connects TRBV27 to TRBJ2-1, with TRBD2 matching over 7 bases. In germline, CDR1 is MNHEY, CDR2 SMNVEV (reference sequence). The CDR3 consists of 15 residues. V dropped 6 bases and J dropped 3; count of bases not matched to a gene: 8. In DNA form, the CDR3 reads TGTGCCAGCAGCTGGGGGGGGGAATACTACAATGAGCAGTTCTTC. This codes for CASSWGGEYYNEQFF.

This clonotype was picked up many times. The chain recombines TRBV7-3 with TRBJ2-1; D might be TRBD2 (5 bases). Germline CDR1 is SGHTA and CDR2 is FQGTGA. The CDR3 has 14 residues. Between the trimmed V and J ends, which lost 1 base and 8 bases, there was a span of 12 bases. CDR3 coding DNA: TGTGCCAGCAGCTTAAGAGGGATGGGCGATGAGCAGTTCTTC. Translated: CASSLRGMGDEQFF.

The rearrangement joins TRBV2 to TRBJ1-1; 8 nucleotides line up with TRBD1. There are 15 residues in the CDR3. Per the germline V gene, CDR1 is SNHLY and CDR2 is FYNNEI. J was trimmed by 5 bases and V by 1 base; bases with no gene match: 6. The CDR3 bases are TGTGCCAGCAGTGAAGGGACAGGGAGGAGGACTGAAGCTTTCTTT. Amino acids: CASSEGTGRRTEAFF.

The table lists this clonotype with a few counts. The CDR3 bases are TGTGCCAGCAGCTTTGACGGGTCCACTGAAGCTTTCTTT. Its translation: CASSFDGSTEAFF. The V and J genes are TRBV7-3 and TRBJ1-1; D gene uncertain. Germline lookup yields CDR1 SGHTA and CDR2 FQGTGA. V lost 3 bases, J lost 4 bases, and 9 bases lay in between. The CDR3 consists of 13 residues.

The V and J genes are TRBV29-1 and TRBJ2-2, with D possibly being TRBD2 (6 bases). Germline assignment: CDR1 SQVTM and CDR2 ANQGSEA. The germline V and J ends were trimmed by 6 bases and 4 bases, with 18 bases remaining between them. The CDR3 is 15 amino acids. The CDR3 here is CSVSGLTIGTGELFF. The CDR3 DNA is TGCAGCGTCTCAGGACTAACAATTGGCACCGGGGAGCTGTTTTTT.